These 8 T cell receptor beta chains share one sample of origin, sequenced in a study of cytomegalovirus exposure and HLA in healthy donors. Profiled with immunoSEQ multiplex PCR; TCRdb holds only in-frame clones, not every one. The repertoire includes under 250,000 clones, more than 75% of them detected once, and 12% sits in the top ten. Material for sequencing was PBMCs. These receptor sequences come from a man younger than 35 in good health and CMV-seropositive.

The chain joins TRBV7-9 to TRBJ2-2; D is perhaps TRBD2 (6 bases). CDR1 and CDR2 (germline): SEHNR, FQNEAQ (reference sequence). V was cut by 2 bases and J by 8 bases, with 15 bases left in between. The CDR3 is made up of 15 amino acids. This chain's CDR3 is CASSLTGDRYGELFF. CDR3 coding DNA: TGTGCCAGCAGCTTAACGGGAGATCGGTATGGGGAGCTGTTTTTT. Combining the CDR3 with reference TRBV7-9 and TRBJ2-2 gives the whole variable domain DTGVSQNPRHKITKRGQNVTFRCDPISEHNRLYWYRQTLGQGPEFLTYFQNEAQLEKSRLLSDRFSAERPKGSFSTLEIQRTEQGDSAMYLCASSLTGDRYGELFFGEGSRLTVL.

The chain recombines TRBV6-1 with TRBJ2-7; the match to TRBD2 covers 7 bases. CDR3 length: 15 residues. Germline CDR1 MNHNS, CDR2 SASEGT. The ends lost 5 bases at V and 6 bases at J; junction bases unmatched: 13. CDR3 sequence (DNA): TGTGCCAGCAGTCCGTCGGGGGGTCCTGGTGGCGAGCAGTACTTC. As protein: CASSPSGGPGGEQYF.

The rearrangement links TRBV19 to TRBJ1-1, with unresolved D. V lost 3 bases and J 4 bases, leaving 6 bases between the germline ends. The CDR3 is made up of 12 amino acids. The germline V gene encodes CDR1 LNHDA and CDR2 SQIVND (reference sequence). The CDR3 is CASSMGPTEAFF. CDR3 coding DNA: TGTGCCAGTAGTATGGGCCCCACTGAAGCTTTCTTT.

The rearrangement uses TRBV28 and TRBJ1-4; 7 nucleotides agree with TRBD1. Unmatched junction bases numbered 8, after V lost 5 bases and J lost 8 bases. CDR1 and CDR2 from the germline V gene are MDHEN and SYDVKM. The CDR3 loop spans 14 amino acids. CDR3 residues: CASSLQGSPEKLFF. CDR3 nucleotides: TGTGCCAGCAGTCTACAGGGGTCGCCGGAAAAACTGTTTTTT.

The CDR3 region is CASRISLGENYGYTF. The CDR3 DNA reads as TGTGCCAGCAGAATATCCTTGGGGGAAAACTATGGCTACACCTTC. The chain recombines TRBV28 with TRBJ1-2; the D gene is possibly TRBD1 (5 bases). The CDR3 length is 15 residues. Trimming shortened V by 6 bases and J by 2 bases, and 16 bases separated the two germline ends. The germline V gene has CDR1 MDHEN and CDR2 SYDVKM.

The chain couples TRBV27 to TRBJ1-1; D is unclear. Between the trimmed V and J ends, which lost 3 bases and 6 bases, there was a span of 14 bases. Germline V lookup: CDR1 MNHEY, CDR2 SMNVEV (reference sequence). The CDR3 loop spans 14 amino acids. The CDR3: CASSLFGQPAEAFF. CDR3 in DNA: TGTGCCAGCAGTTTGTTTGGTCAGCCAGCTGAAGCTTTCTTT.

This clone came up once. The J gene is TRBJ2-7, the V gene TRBV11-1, with D uncertain. The CDR3 runs to 17 residues. V was cut by 5 bases and J by 1 base, with 21 bases left in between. Germline values: CDR1 SGHAT, CDR2 FQDESV (reference sequence). CDR3 in amino acids: CASSLTYTPEASYEQYF. Written as DNA, the CDR3 is TGTGCCAGCAGCCTTACTTATACACCCGAAGCATCCTACGAGCAGTACTTC.

The J gene is TRBJ1-4, the V gene TRBV6-5; D is ambiguous. The CDR3 runs 15 residues. Germline CDR1 is MNHEY and CDR2 is SVGAGI. Deletions cut 6 bases from V and 8 bases from J, with 19 bases between. The CDR3 protein is CASSRRPALGEKLFF. The CDR3 bases are TGTGCCAGCAGCCGACGGCCTGCCCTAGGGGAAAAACTGTTTTTT.